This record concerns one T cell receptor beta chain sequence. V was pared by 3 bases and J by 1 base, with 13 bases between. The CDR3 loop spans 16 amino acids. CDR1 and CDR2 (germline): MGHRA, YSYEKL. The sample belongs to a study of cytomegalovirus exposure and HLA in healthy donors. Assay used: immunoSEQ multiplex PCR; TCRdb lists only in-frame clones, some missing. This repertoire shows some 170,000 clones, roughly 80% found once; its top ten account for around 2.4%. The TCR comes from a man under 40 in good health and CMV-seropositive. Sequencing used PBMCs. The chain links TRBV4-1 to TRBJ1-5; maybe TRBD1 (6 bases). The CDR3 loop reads CASSHDGTSSNQPQHF. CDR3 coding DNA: TGCGCCAGCAGCCATGACGGGACATCGAGCAATCAGCCCCAGCATTTT.